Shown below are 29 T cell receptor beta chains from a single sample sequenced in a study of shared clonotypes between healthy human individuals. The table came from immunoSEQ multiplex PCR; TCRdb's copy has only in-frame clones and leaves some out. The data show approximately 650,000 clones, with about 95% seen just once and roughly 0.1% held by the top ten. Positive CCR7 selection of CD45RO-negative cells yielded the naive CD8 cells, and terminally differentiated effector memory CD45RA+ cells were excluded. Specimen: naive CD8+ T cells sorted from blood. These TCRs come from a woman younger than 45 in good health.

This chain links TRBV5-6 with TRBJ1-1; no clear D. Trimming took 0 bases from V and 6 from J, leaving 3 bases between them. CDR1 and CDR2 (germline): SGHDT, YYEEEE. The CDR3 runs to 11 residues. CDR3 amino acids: CASSLVSEAFF. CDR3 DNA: TGTGCCAGCAGCTTGGTTTCTGAAGCTTTCTTT.

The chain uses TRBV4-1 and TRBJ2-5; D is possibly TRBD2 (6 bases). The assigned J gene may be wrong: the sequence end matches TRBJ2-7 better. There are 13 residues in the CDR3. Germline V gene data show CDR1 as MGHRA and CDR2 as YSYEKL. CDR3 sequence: CASSFSGVSEQYF. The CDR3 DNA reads TGCGCCAGCAGTTTCTCGGGAGTGTCCGAGCAGTACTTC.

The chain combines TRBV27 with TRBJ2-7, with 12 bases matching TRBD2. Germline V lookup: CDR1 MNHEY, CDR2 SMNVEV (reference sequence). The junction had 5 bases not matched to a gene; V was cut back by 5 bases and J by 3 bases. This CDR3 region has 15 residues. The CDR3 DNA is TGTGCCAGCAGTGAACTAGCGGGAGGCGTCTACGAGCAGTACTTC. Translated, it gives CASSELAGGVYEQYF.

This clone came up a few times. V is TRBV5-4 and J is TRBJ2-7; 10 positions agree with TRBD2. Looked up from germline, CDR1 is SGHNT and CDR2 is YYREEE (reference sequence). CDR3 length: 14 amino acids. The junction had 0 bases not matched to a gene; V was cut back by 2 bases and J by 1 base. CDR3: CASSLAGGSYEQYF. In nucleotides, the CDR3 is TGTGCCAGCAGCTTAGCGGGAGGGTCCTACGAGCAGTACTTC.

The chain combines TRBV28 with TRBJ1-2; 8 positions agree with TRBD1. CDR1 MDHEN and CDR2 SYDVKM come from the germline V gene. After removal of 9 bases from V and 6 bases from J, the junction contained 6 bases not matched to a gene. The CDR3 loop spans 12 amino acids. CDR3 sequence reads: CASTGGRDGYTF. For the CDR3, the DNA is TGTGCCAGTACAGGGGGTAGGGATGGCTACACCTTC.

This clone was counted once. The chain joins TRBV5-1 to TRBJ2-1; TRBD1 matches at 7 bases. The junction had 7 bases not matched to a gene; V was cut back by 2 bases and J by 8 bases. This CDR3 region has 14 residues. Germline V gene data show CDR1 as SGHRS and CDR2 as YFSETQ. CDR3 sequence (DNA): TGCGCCAGCAGCTTTGAGACAGGGTGGTATGAGCAGTTCTTC. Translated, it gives CASSFETGWYEQFF.

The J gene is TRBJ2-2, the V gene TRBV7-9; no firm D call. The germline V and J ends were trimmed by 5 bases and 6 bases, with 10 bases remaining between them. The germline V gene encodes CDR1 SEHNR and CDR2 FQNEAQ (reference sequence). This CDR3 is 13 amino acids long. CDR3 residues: CASSPVGSGELFF. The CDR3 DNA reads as TGTGCCAGCAGCCCCGTAGGGTCCGGGGAGCTGTTTTTT.

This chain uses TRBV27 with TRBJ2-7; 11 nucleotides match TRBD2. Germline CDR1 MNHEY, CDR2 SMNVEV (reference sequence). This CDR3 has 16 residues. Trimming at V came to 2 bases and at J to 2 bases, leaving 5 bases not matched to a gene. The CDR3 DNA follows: TGTGCCAGCAGTTTAAGGGGACTAGCGGACCCCTACGAGCAGTACTTC. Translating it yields CASSLRGLADPYEQYF.

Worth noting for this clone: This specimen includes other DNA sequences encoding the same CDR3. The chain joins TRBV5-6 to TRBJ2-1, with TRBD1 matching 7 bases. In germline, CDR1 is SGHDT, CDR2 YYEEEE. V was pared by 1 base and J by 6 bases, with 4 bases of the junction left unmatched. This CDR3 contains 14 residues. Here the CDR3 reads CASSLSPGGNEQFF. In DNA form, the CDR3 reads TGTGCCAGCAGCTTGTCGCCAGGGGGCAATGAGCAGTTCTTC.

The CDR3 nucleotides are TGTGCCAGCAGTACAGGGCCCCGTGGCGATACGCAGTATTTT. Amino acids: CASSTGPRGDTQYF. This chain connects TRBV28 to TRBJ2-3; a weak D match, TRBD1 (6 bases). The CDR3 extends over 14 amino acids. CDR1 and CDR2 from the germline V gene are MDHEN and SYDVKM. V was cut by 5 bases and J by 6 bases, with 15 bases left in between.

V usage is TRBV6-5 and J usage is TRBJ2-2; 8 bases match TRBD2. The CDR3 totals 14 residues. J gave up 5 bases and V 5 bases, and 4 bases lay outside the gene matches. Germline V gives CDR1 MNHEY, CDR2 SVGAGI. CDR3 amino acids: CASSNGGVTGELFF. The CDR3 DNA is TGTGCCAGCAGTAACGGGGGGGTAACCGGGGAGCTGTTTTTT.

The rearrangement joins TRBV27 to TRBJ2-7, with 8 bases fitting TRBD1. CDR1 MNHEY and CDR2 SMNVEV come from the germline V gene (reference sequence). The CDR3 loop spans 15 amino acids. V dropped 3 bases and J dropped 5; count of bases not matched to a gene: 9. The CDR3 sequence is CASSLVGTGDNEQYF. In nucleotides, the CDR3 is TGTGCCAGCAGTTTGGTTGGGACAGGAGACAACGAGCAGTACTTC.

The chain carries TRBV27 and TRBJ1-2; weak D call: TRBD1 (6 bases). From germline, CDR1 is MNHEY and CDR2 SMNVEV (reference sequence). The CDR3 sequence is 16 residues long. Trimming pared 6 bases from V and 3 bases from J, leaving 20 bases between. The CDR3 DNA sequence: TGTGCCAGCAGAAGCAAATGGACAGCTTATGACTATGGCTACACCTTC. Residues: CASRSKWTAYDYGYTF.

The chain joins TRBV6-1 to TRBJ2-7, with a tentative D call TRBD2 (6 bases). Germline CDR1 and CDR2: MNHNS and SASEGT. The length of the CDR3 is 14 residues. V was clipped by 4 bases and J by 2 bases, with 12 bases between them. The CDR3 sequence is CASSGLGTTYEQYF. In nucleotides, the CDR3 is TGTGCCAGCAGTGGACTAGGCACCACCTACGAGCAGTACTTC.

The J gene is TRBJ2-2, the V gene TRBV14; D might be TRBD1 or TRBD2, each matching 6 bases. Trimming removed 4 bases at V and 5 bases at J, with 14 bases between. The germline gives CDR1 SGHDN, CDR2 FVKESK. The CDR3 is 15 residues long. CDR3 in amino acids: CASSPHTGRTGELFF. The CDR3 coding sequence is TGTGCCAGCAGCCCGCATACAGGGAGGACCGGGGAGCTGTTTTTT.

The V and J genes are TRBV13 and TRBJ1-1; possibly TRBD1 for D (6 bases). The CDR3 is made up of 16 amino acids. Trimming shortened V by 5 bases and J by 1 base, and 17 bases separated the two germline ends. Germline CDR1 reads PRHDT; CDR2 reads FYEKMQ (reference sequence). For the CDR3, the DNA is TGTGCCAGCAGCCCTCAACTGGGACACCAGAACACTGAAGCTTTCTTT. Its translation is CASSPQLGHQNTEAFF.

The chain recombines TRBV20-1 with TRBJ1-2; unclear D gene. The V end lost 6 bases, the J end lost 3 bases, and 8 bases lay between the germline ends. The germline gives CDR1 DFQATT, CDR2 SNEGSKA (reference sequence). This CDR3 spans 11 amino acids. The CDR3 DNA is TGCAGTGCCACTGAGGACTATGGCTACACCTTC. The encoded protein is CSATEDYGYTF.

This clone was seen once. The CDR3 region has the DNA TGTGCCAGCAGTTACAGGGAGGGACTACGGACTGAAGCTTTCTTT. Protein sequence: CASSYREGLRTEAFF. The chain employs TRBV6-5 and TRBJ1-1; tentatively, D is TRBD1 (5 bases). In germline, CDR1 is MNHEY, CDR2 SVGAGI. V was trimmed by 2 bases and J by 5 bases, leaving 15 bases between them. CDR3 length: 15 amino acids.

The DNA for the CDR3 is TGTGCCACCCGTCCTCTGACCACCGGGGAGCTGTTTTTT. It yields the protein CATRPLTTGELFF. The gene calls are TRBV19 and TRBJ2-2; the D is unclear. V gave up 10 bases and J gave up 4 bases, with 13 bases separating them. This CDR3 has 13 residues. Germline V gives CDR1 LNHDA, CDR2 SQIVND (reference sequence).

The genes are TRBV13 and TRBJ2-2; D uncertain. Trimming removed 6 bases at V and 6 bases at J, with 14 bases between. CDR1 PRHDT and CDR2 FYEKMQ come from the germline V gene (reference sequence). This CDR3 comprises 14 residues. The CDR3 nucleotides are TGTGCCAGCAGAAATCGCGGCTTTCCCGGGGAGCTGTTTTTT. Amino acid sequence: CASRNRGFPGELFF.

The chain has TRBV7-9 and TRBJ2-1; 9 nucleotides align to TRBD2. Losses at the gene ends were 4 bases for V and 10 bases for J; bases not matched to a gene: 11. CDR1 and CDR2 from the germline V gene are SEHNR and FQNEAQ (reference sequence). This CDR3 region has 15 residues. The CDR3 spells CASSSRVAGAGEQFF. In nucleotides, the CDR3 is TGTGCCAGCAGCTCTAGGGTAGCGGGAGCTGGGGAGCAGTTCTTC. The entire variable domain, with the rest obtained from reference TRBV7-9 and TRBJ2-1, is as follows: DTGVSQNPRHKITKRGQNVTFRCDPISEHNRLYWYRQTLGQGPEFLTYFQNEAQLEKSRLLSDRFSAERPKGSFSTLEIQRTEQGDSAMYLCASSSRVAGAGEQFFGPGTRLTVL.

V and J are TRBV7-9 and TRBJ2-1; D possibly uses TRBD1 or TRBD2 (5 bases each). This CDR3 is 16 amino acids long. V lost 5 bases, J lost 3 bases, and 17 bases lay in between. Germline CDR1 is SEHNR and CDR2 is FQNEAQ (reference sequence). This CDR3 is CASSPPEGEIYNEQFF. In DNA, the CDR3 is TGTGCCAGCAGCCCCCCCGAAGGGGAGATCTACAATGAGCAGTTCTTC.

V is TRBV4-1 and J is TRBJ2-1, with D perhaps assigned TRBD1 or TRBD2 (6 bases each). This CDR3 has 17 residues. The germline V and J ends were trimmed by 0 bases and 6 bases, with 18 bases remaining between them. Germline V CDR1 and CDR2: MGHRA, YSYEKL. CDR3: CASSQDPLARGGNEQFF. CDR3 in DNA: TGCGCCAGCAGCCAAGACCCCCTAGCGCGAGGGGGCAATGAGCAGTTCTTC.

CDR3 sequence reads: CASSFFSGATYEQYF. CDR3 in DNA: TGTGCCAGCAGTTTTTTTAGCGGGGCAACCTACGAGCAGTACTTC. The genes are TRBV28 and TRBJ2-7; 8 nucleotides align to TRBD2. This CDR3 spans 15 amino acids. Germline CDR1 reads MDHEN; CDR2 reads SYDVKM. V lost 3 bases, J lost 2 bases, and 6 bases stayed unmatched.

CDR3 amino acids: CASSEEAGRPGETQYF. The DNA for the CDR3 is TGTGCCAGCAGTGAGGAAGCGGGAAGGCCCGGAGAGACCCAGTACTTC. V gene TRBV2 combines with J gene TRBJ2-5, with TRBD2 identical over 7 bases. The junction had 11 bases not matched to a gene; V was cut back by 3 bases and J by 4 bases. The V gene's germline CDR1 is SNHLY and CDR2 FYNNEI. The CDR3 totals 16 residues. Full variable domain (remainder filled in from reference TRBV2 and TRBJ2-5): EPEVTQTPSHQVTQMGQEVILRCVPISNHLYFYWYRQILGQKVEFLVSFYNNEISEKSEIFDDQFSVERPDGSNFTLKIRSTKLEDSAMYFCASSEEAGRPGETQYFGPGTRLLVL.

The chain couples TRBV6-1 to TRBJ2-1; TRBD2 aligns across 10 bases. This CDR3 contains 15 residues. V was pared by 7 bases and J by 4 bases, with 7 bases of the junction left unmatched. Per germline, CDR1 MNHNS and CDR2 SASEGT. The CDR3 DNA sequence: TGTGCCAGCACTGTTGGACTAGCGGTATACAATGAGCAGTTCTTC. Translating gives CASTVGLAVYNEQFF.

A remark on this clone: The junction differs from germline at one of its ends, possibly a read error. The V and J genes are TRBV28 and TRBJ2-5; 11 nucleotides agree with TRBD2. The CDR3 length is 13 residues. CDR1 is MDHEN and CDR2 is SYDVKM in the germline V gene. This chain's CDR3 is CASSSTSGAPEDF. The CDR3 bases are TGTGCCAGCAGTTCGACTAGCGGGGCACCGGAGGACTTC.

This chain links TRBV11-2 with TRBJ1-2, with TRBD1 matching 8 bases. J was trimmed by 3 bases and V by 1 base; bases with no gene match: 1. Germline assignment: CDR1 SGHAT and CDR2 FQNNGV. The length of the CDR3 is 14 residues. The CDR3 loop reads CASSLGQGYYGYTF. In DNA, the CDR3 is TGTGCCAGCAGCTTAGGACAGGGGTACTATGGCTACACCTTC.

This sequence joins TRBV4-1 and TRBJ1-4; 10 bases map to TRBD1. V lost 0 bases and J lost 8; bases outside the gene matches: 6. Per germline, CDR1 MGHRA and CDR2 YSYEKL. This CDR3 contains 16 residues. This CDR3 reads CASSQELGQGREKLFF. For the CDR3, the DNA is TGCGCCAGCAGCCAAGAGCTGGGACAGGGGAGGGAAAAACTGTTTTTT.